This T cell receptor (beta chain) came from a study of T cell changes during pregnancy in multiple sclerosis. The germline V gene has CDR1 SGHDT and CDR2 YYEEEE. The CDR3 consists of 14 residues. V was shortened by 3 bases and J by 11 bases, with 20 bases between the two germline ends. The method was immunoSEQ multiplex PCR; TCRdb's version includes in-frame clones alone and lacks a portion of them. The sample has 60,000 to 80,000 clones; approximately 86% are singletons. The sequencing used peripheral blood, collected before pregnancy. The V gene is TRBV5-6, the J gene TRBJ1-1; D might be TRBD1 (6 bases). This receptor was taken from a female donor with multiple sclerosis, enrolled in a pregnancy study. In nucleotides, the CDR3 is TGTGCCAGCAGCTCAGGGGTGGGATCCGTTTGGGCTTTCTTT. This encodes CASSSGVGSVWAFF.